What follows is one TCR beta chain and its context. Its matching antigen is unknown. Between the mid-2010s and the late 2010s, patients underwent resection in Japan or China. This CDR3 spans 17 amino acids. Germline-derived CDR1 and CDR2 are LGHNT and FRNRAP. V was pared by 1 base and J by 5 bases, with 6 bases of the junction left unmatched. Sequencing was performed with immunoSEQ multiplex PCR; in TCRdb, only in-frame clones are kept and a portion is missing. Of 9,800 or so clones listed, roughly three quarters are singletons. The data stem from a study of immune evolution from preneoplasia to lung adenocarcinoma. Points from the study as a whole: Normal lung had the highest top T cell clone frequencies.

The V gene is TRBV12-5, the J gene TRBJ2-1, with TRBD2 matching 12 bases. Material: FFPE lung adenocarcinoma in situ tissue. The sequence came from an older person with lung adenocarcinoma. The CDR3 sequence is CASGLDPSGGAHNEQFF. The CDR3 DNA sequence: TGTGCTAGTGGTTTGGACCCTAGCGGGGGGGCTCACAATGAGCAGTTCTTC.